The clone carrying this TCR beta chain was picked up a small number of times. The target antigen is unknown. Clones were sequenced by immunoSEQ multiplex PCR, and TCRdb holds only the in-frame ones, with some missing. The table lists about 48,000 clones, less than 80% of them singletons. The sample comes from a study of a mutant IDH1 vaccine in newly diagnosed glioma. Looking at the study overall: Most patients had radiochemotherapy with temozolomide before enrollment; others had one alone. Visits designated V12 and V13 were conducted at weeks 35 and 47, respectively.

With 3 bases removed from V and 2 bases from J, the gap between germline ends came to 5 bases. This CDR3 region has 13 residues. Germline V gene data show CDR1 as LNHDA and CDR2 as SQIVND (reference sequence). Study-wide results and caveats: Around 93% of patients showed vaccine-induced immune responses across multiple MHC alleles. Seemingly, pseudoprogression had no relation to changes in the top peripheral T cell clonotypes.

Time point indicated: week 35, safety follow-up. Topical imiquimod accompanied each vaccine dose, which consisted of 300 ug of mutant IDH1 20-mer peptide. This specimen was PBMCs, taken from a glioma patient whose treatment included an IDH1 peptide vaccine. The chain employs TRBV19 and TRBJ1-5; D not certain. The clonotype was recovered from a middle-aged man with glioma. CDR3 in amino acids: CASSIRGNQPQHF. The CDR3 bases are TGTGCCAGTAGTATTAGGGGCAATCAGCCCCAGCATTTT.